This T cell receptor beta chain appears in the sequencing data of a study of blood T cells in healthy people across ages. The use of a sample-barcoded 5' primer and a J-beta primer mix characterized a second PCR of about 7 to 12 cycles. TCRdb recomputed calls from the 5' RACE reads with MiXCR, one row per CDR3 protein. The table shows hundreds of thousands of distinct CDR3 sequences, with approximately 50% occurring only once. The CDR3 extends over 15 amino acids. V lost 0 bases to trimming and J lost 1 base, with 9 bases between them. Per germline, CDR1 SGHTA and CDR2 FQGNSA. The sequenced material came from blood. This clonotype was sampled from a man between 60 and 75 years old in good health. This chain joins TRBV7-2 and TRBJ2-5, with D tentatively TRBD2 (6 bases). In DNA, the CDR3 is TGTGCCAGCAGCTTAGCTAGCGGCCCCCAAGAGACCCAGTACTTC. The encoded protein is CASSLASGPQETQYF.